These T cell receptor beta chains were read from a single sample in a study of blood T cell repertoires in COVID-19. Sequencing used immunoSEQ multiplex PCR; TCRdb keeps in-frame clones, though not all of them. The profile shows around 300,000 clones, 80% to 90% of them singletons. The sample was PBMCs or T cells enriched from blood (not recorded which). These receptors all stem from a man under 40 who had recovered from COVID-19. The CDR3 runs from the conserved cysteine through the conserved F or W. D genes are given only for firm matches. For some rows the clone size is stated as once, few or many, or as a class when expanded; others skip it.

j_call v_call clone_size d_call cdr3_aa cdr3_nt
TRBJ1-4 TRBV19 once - CASSTAGGLPSQF TGTGCCAGTAGTACCGCGGGTGGCCTCCCGTCCCAATTT
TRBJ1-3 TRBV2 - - CASSKLRGSGNTIYF TGTGCCAGCAGTAAATTAAGGGGCTCTGGAAACACCATATATTTT
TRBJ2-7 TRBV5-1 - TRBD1 CASSSGQGNEQYF TGCGCCAGCAGCTCCGGACAGGGGAACGAGCAGTACTTC
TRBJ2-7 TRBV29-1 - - CSVERGGEQYF TGCAGCGTTGAAAGGGGGGGCGAGCAGTACTTC
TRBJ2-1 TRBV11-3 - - CASSPTGYNEQFF TGTGCCAGCAGCCCCACAGGGTACAATGAGCAGTTCTTC
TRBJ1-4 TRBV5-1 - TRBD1 CASSPDRGREKLFF TGCGCCAGCAGCCCCGACAGGGGACGTGAAAAACTGTTTTTT
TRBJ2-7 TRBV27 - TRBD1 CASSVLPDRASSYEQYF TGTGCCAGCAGCGTACTTCCCGACAGGGCGAGCTCCTACGAGCAGTACTTC
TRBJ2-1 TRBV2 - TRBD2 CASSDPAGYEQFF TGTGCCAGCAGTGATCCAGCGGGGTATGAGCAGTTCTTC
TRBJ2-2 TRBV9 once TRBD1 CASSPRTGINTGELFF TGTGCCAGCAGCCCCCGGACAGGCATCAACACCGGGGAGCTGTTTTTT
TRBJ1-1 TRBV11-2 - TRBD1 CASTNRGQGPEAFF TGTGCCAGCACCAATAGGGGACAGGGCCCTGAAGCTTTCTTT
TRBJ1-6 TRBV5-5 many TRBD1 CASSLVDEGAGSPLHF TGTGCCAGCAGCTTGGTAGATGAGGGGGCTGGATCACCCCTCCACTTT
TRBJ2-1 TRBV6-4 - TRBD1 CASSALGVTGNEQFF TGTGCCAGCAGCGCGCTCGGCGTGACAGGGAATGAGCAGTTCTTC
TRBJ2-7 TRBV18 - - CASSPNRVNEQYF TGTGCCAGCTCACCAAACAGGGTCAACGAGCAGTACTTC
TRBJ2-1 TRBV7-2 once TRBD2 CASSWGGRAGPYNEQFF TGTGCCAGCAGCTGGGGAGGTCGAGCGGGGCCCTACAATGAGCAGTTCTTC
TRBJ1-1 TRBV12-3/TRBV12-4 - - CASSFQGREAFF TGTGCCAGCAGTTTTCAAGGGAGGGAAGCTTTCTTT
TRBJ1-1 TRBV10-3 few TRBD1 CAISKPGGLNTEAFF TGTGCCATCAGTAAACCAGGGGGCCTGAACACTGAAGCTTTCTTT
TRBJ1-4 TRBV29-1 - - CSAKGDEKLFF TGCAGCGCCAAGGGGGATGAAAAACTGTTTTTT
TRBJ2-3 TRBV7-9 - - CASSLRVPTSTDTQYF TGTGCCAGCAGCTTACGGGTGCCTACTAGCACAGATACGCAGTATTTT
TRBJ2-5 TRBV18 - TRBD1 CASSPPQGAETQYF TGTGCCAGCTCACCACCTCAGGGGGCGGAGACCCAGTACTTC
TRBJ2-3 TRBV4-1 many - CASSQDRVTDTQYF TGCGCCAGCAGCCAAGACAGGGTGACAGATACGCAGTATTTT
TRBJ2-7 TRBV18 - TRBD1 CASSPPSSRTGGRYEQYF TGTGCCAGCTCACCACCATCGTCGAGGACAGGGGGCAGATACGAGCAGTACTTC
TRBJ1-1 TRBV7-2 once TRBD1 CASSLMGQANTEAFF TGTGCCAGCAGCTTAATGGGACAGGCGAACACTGAAGCTTTCTTT
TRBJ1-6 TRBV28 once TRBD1 CASSSQGLGYSPLHF TGTGCCAGCAGTTCACAGGGGTTAGGGTATTCACCCCTCCACTTT
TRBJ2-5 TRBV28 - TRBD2 CASSPRVAGGLETQYF TGTGCCAGCAGTCCCAGAGTAGCGGGGGGTTTAGAGACCCAGTACTTC
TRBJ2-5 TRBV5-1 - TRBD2 CASSPIAGLQETQYF TGCGCCAGCAGCCCCATAGCGGGGCTACAAGAGACCCAGTACTTC
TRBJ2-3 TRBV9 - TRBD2 CASSVGASGTDTQYF TGTGCCAGCAGCGTCGGGGCTAGCGGTACAGATACGCAGTATTTT
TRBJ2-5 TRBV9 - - CASSVQGQETQYF TGTGCCAGCAGCGTACAGGGCCAAGAGACCCAGTACTTC
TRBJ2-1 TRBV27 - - CASSLTLGANEQFF TGTGCCAGCAGTTTGACGTTGGGGGCCAATGAGCAGTTCTTC
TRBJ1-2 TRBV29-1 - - CSVEEGLRAYGYTF TGCAGCGTTGAAGAAGGGCTGCGGGCCTATGGCTACACCTTC
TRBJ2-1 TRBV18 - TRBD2 CASSPPGGARDEQFF TGTGCCAGCTCACCACCCGGGGGGGCCCGAGATGAGCAGTTCTTC
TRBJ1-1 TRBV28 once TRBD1 CAIGTGGTEAFF TGTGCCATCGGGACAGGGGGCACTGAAGCTTTCTTT
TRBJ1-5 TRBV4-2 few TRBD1 CASSQERDSSNQPQHF TGTGCCAGCAGCCAGGAACGGGACAGCAGCAATCAGCCCCAGCATTTT
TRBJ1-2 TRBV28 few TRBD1 CASSRTGGGGYTF TGTGCCAGCAGTCGGACAGGGGGCGGGGGCTACACCTTC
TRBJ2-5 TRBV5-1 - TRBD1 CASSSSGGAETQYF TGCGCCAGCAGCTCCTCAGGGGGCGCGGAGACCCAGTACTTC
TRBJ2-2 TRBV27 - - CASSSPGTRGFTGELFF TGTGCCAGCAGCTCGCCCGGGACACGAGGCTTCACCGGGGAGCTGTTTTTT
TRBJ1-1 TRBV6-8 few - CASSPGANTEAFF TGTGCCAGCAGCCCAGGGGCGAACACTGAAGCTTTCTTT
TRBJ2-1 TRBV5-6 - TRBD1 CASSWTGVEQFF TGTGCCAGCAGCTGGACAGGGGTAGAGCAGTTCTTC
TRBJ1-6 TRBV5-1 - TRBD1 CASSFSQGANSPLHF TGCGCCAGCAGCTTTAGTCAGGGGGCGAATTCACCCCTCCACTTT
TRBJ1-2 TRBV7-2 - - CASSFDRQNYGYTF TGTGCCAGCAGCTTTGACAGACAAAACTATGGCTACACCTTC
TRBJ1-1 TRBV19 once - CASIPRGLDTEAFF TGTGCCAGTATCCCCAGGGGCTTGGACACTGAAGCTTTCTTT
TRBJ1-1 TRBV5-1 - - CASTPVGGEAFF TGCGCCAGCACCCCGGTCGGGGGGGAAGCTTTCTTT
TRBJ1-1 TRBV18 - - CASSPFSTEAFF TGTGCCAGCTCACCGTTCAGCACTGAAGCTTTCTTT
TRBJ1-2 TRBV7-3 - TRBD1 CASSLTVSGTAYGYTF TGTGCCAGCAGCTTAACGGTTTCGGGGACAGCCTATGGCTACACCTTC
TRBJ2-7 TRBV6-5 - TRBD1 CASSYGQDSYEQYF TGTGCCAGCAGTTATGGACAGGACTCCTACGAGCAGTACTTC
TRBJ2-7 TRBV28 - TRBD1 CASSLTGGHEQYF TGTGCCAGCAGTTTAACAGGGGGCCACGAGCAGTACTTC
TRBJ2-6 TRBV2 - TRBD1 CASSLTRQGYLSGANVLTF TGTGCCAGCAGTCTTACTAGACAGGGGTATCTTTCTGGGGCCAACGTCCTGACTTTC
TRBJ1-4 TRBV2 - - CASSVTGRRTNEKLFF TGTGCCAGCAGTGTCACAGGGAGACGAACTAATGAAAAACTGTTTTTT
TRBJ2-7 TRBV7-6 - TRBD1 CASSKTGVEQYF TGTGCCAGCAGCAAGACAGGGGTCGAGCAGTACTTC
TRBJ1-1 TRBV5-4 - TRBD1 CASSAVTGGANTEAFF TGTGCCAGCAGCGCTGTGACAGGGGGCGCAAACACTGAAGCTTTCTTT
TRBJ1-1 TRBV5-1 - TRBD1 CASSAGQGGGWTEAFF TGCGCCAGCAGCGCGGGACAGGGGGGAGGTTGGACTGAAGCTTTCTTT
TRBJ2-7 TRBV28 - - CASGRRGYEQYF TGTGCCAGCGGGCGCCGGGGGTACGAGCAGTACTTC
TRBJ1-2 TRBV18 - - CASSPSLTETNYGYTF TGTGCCAGCTCACCGAGTTTGACAGAAACTAACTATGGCTACACCTTC